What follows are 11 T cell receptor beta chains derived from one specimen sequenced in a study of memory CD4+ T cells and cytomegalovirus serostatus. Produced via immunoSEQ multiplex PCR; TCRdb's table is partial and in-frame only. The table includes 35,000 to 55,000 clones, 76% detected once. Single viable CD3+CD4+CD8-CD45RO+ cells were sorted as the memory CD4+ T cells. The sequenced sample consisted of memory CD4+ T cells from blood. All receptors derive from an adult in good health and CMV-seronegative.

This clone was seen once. CDR3 in DNA: TGTGCCAGCAGCTTATACGGGACACTCTATGGCTACACCTTC. This encodes CASSLYGTLYGYTF. This chain links TRBV7-8 with TRBJ1-2, with D perhaps TRBD1 (6 bases). CDR1 is SGHVS and CDR2 is FQNEAQ in the germline V gene. The CDR3 has 14 residues. Trimming pared 2 bases from V and 4 bases from J, leaving 11 bases between.

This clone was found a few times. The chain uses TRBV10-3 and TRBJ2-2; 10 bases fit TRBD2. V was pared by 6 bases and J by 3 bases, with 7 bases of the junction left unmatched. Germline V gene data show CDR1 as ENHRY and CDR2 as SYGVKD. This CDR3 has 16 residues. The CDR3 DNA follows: TGTGCCATCAGCGTTAGCGGGGGGCGTGACACCGGGGAGCTGTTTTTT. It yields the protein CAISVSGGRDTGELFF.

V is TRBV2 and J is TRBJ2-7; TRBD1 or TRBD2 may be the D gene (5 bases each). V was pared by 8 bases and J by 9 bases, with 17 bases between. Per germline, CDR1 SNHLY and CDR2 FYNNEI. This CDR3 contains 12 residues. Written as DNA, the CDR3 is TGTGCCAGCGGGACCGGGCCTACAGGGCAGTACTTC. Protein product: CASGTGPTGQYF.

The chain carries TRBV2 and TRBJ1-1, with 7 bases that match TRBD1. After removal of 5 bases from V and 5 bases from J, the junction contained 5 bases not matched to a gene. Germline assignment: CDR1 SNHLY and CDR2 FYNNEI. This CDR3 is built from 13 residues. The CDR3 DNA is TGTGCCAGCAGTCCGACAGGGCGGACTGAAGCTTTCTTT. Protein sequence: CASSPTGRTEAFF.

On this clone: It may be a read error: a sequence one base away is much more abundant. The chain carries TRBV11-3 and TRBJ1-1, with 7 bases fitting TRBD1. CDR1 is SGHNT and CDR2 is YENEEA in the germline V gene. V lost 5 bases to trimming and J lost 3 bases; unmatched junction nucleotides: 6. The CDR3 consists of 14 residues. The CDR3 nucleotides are TGTGCCAGCAGCCAGGTAGGGGGCGACACTGAAGCTTTCTTT. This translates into CASSQVGGDTEAFF.

CDR3: CAISRGTSGDYEQYF. The CDR3 DNA sequence: TGTGCCATCAGTAGGGGGACTAGCGGGGACTACGAGCAGTACTTC. This chain links TRBV10-3 with TRBJ2-7; 13 nucleotides agree with TRBD2. Germline V gene lookup returns CDR1 ENHRY and CDR2 SYGVKD. The CDR3 is 15 residues long. V dropped 5 bases and J dropped 3; count of bases not matched to a gene: 4.

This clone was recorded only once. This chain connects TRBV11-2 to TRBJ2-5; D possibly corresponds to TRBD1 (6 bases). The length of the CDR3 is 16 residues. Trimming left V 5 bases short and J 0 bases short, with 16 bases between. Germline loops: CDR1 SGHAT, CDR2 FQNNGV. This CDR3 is CASSPLGQMYQETQYF. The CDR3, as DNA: TGTGCCAGCAGCCCTCTCGGACAGATGTACCAAGAGACCCAGTACTTC.

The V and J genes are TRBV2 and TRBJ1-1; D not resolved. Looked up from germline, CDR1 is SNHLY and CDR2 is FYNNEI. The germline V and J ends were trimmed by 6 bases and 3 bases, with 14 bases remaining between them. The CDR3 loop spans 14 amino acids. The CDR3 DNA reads TGTGCCAGCAGCTACGAGGTGGGTGACACTGAAGCTTTCTTT. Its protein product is CASSYEVGDTEAFF.

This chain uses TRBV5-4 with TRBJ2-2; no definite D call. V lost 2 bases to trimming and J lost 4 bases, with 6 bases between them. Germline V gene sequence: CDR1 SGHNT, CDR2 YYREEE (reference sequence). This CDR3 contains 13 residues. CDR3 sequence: CASSFLSTGELFF. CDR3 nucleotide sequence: TGTGCCAGCAGCTTTTTAAGCACCGGGGAGCTGTTTTTT.

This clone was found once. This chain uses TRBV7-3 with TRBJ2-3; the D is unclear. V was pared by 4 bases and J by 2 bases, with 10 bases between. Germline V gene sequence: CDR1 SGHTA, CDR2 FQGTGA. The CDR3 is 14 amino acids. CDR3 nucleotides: TGTGCCAGCAGCTCCATCCCTAACACAGATACGCAGTATTTT. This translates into CASSSIPNTDTQYF.

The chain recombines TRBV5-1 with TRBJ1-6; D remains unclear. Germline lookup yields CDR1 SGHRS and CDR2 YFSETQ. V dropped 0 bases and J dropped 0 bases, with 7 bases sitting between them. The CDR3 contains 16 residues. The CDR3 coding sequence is TGCGCCAGCAGCTTGGGCGGGAGCTCCTATAATTCACCCCTCCACTTT. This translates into CASSLGGSSYNSPLHF.